This T cell receptor beta chain was captured by sequencing in a study of molecular identifiers for immune sequencing clone quantification. Germline V gene sequence: CDR1 SEHNR, CDR2 FQNEAQ (reference sequence). The CDR3 runs 14 residues. V shed 2 bases, J shed 1 base, and the junction held 2 bases outside the gene matches. One entry per CDR3 protein, called by TCRdb with MiXCR from the PCR reads. The profile shows 490,000 or so distinct CDR3 sequences, 20% to 25% of them singletons. In its sample, this clonotype was seen a few times. The sequence was obtained from a human donor in good health. Some libraries in this study had Jurkat cell RNA spiked in. The rearrangement joins TRBV7-9 to TRBJ2-7; 7 nucleotides agree with TRBD1. The sequenced sample consisted of naive CD8+ T cells from blood, with Jurkat cell RNA spiked in. Subset indicated: FACS-sorted CD8+CD4-CCR7+CD45RA+ naive T cells. The CDR3 loop reads CASSLTDRSYEQYF. The CDR3 DNA follows: TGTGCCAGCAGCTTAACGGACAGGTCCTACGAGCAGTACTTC.